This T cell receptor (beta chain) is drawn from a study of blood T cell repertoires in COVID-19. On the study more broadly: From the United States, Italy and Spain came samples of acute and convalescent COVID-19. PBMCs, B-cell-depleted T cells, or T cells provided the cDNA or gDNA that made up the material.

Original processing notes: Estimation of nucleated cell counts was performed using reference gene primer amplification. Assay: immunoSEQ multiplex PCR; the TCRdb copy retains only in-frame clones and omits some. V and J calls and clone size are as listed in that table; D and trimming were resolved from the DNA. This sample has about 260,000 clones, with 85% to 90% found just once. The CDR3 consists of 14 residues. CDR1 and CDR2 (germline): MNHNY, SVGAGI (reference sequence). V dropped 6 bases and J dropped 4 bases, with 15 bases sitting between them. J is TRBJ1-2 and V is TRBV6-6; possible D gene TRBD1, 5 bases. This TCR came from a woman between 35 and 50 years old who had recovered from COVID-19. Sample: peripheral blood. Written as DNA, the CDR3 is TGTGCCAGCAGCTTAGGGGAAAACCTCTATGGCTACACCTTC. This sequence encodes CASSLGENLYGYTF.